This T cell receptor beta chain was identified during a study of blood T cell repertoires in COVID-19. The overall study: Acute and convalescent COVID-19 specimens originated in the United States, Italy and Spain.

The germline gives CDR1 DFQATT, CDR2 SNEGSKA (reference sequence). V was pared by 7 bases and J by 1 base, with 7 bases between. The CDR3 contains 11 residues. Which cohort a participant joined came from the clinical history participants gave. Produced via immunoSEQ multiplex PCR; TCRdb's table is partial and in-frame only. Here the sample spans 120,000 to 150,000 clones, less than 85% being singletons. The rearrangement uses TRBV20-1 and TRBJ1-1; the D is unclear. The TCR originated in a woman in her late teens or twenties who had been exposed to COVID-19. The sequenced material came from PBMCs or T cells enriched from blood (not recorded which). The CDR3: CSVWQNTEAFF. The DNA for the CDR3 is TGCAGTGTCTGGCAGAACACTGAAGCTTTCTTT.